This T cell receptor (beta chain) stems from a study of Graves' ophthalmopathy and Graves' hyperthyroidism. This clonotype was recorded many times. The authors amplified TCR beta CDR3 regions, and they did so from RNA transcripts for repertoire sequencing. A first-round RT-PCR used HTBI primers, followed by a second-round multiplex PCR. TCRdb called the multiplex PCR reads again in MiXCR, with one record for every CDR3 protein. The sample includes approximately 640,000 distinct CDR3 sequences, about 38% of them seen just once. The CDR3 sequence is 14 residues long. Per germline, CDR1 SGHRS and CDR2 YFSETQ. V gave up 0 bases and J gave up 5 bases, with 8 bases separating them.

Sequencing input: peripheral blood. J is TRBJ2-2 and V is TRBV5-1; no definite D call. This receptor was obtained from an adult man with Graves' ophthalmopathy. CDR3 loop: CASSLEGRTGELFF. In DNA form, the CDR3 reads TGCGCCAGCAGCTTGGAGGGCAGAACCGGGGAGCTGTTTTTT.